This TCR beta chain was recovered during a study of spatial heterogeneity in lung cancer. Study information: Detection of beta-chain sequences consistently exceeded that of alpha-chain sequences.

The time point here: sample taken at primary tumor resection. The input material, whole RNA from tumor, nontumor lung or frozen PBMC, was sequenced unsorted. Worth noting for this clonotype: Its antigen is unknown.

Germline V CDR1 and CDR2: GTSNPN, SVGIG (reference sequence). The CDR3 contains 16 residues. Trimming cost V 5 bases and J 0 bases; bases outside gene matches: 7. Using its own MiXCR run on the 5' RACE reads, TCRdb lists one record per CDR3 protein. Of 85,000 to 100,000 distinct CDR3 sequences in the sample, roughly 12% were seen once. Overall study results and limits: At tumor resection, ubiquitous expanded TCRs were detected in blood more often than later.

The chain joins TRBV30 to TRBJ2-6, with TRBD1 matching over 7 bases. The TCR originated in a male donor with early-stage non-small cell lung cancer. The sequenced sample was PBMCs, obtained at surgery. CDR3 sequence reads: CAWGGTAVSGANVLTF. The CDR3 nucleotides are TGTGCCTGGGGTGGGACAGCGGTCTCTGGGGCCAACGTCCTGACTTTC.